This T cell receptor (beta chain) was sequenced during a study of PD-1 blockade in classical Hodgkin lymphoma. This CDR3 has 16 amino acids. The germline V and J ends were trimmed by 0 bases and 8 bases, with 17 bases remaining between them. Germline-derived CDR1 and CDR2 are MGHRA and YSYEKL. Repertoires were generated with immunoSEQ multiplex PCR, while TCRdb's copy carries only in-frame clones and drops some. Found here are about 110,000 clones, about nine tenths of them singletons; the top ten hold around 19%. Time point: cycle 4 day 1 (C4D1), after more than 5 weeks of nivolumab. With no exception, relapse followed autologous stem cell transplantation in all patients, and brentuximab vedotin exposure varied.

The V gene is TRBV4-1, the J gene TRBJ2-1, with D maybe TRBD2 (6 bases). The source material was peripheral blood mononuclear cells (PBMCs), sampled before the fourth cycle of nivolumab. The clonotype comes from a human donor with classical Hodgkin lymphoma. This chain's CDR3 is CASSQESYAGFDEQFF. CDR3 DNA sequence: TGCGCCAGCAGCCAAGAGAGTTATGCGGGGTTCGATGAGCAGTTCTTC.